This is a list of T cell receptor beta chains from one sample in a study of blood T cell repertoires in COVID-19. This table comes from immunoSEQ multiplex PCR, and its TCRdb copy is limited to in-frame clones, with some not included. Seen here are 150,000 or so clones, around 92% observed once, and the top ten hold 4.8%. The sample taken for sequencing was peripheral blood. The receptors stem from a man aged 25-45 years with COVID-19, enrolled during active disease. The CDR3 runs from the conserved cysteine through the conserved F or W.

TRBV6-5,CASRSVAGGYEQYF
TRBV7-2,CASSSGGQYSNQPQHF
TRBV24-1,CATSVEGAVAGELFF
TRBV19,CASSSQGVGELFF
TRBV5-4,CASSPGGRGLFTEAFF
TRBV5-8,CASSLDDPQGVETQYF
TRBV27,CASSSNTGGHTGELFF
TRBV15,CATSSGLAGSGNTIYF
TRBV5-4,CASSTKGTRTEAFF
TRBV6-5,CASSLTGGPYEQYF
TRBV6-2/TRBV6-3,CASSYYRGPYEQYF
TRBV19,CASSIGQGTDTQYF
TRBV11-2,CASSGAGTGFYEQYF
TRBV7-9,CASSPVTGWAQETQYF
TRBV29-1,CSVGERGNQPQHF
TRBV6-1,CASSARPGRREDRNEQFF
TRBV7-8,CASSPEGGTYGYTF
TRBV27,CASSVAGYTDTQYF
TRBV30,CAWRQGINTGELFF
TRBV18,CASSPGREYEQYF
TRBV19,CASSVKNAGLYGYTF
TRBV24-1,CATSDPGTKTGELFF
TRBV6-5,CASRDREETQYF
TRBV6-5,CASSWTANGYTF
TRBV6-5,CASTGTLANYGYTF
TRBV12-3/TRBV12-4,CASSLGSYGYTF
TRBV27,CASTGTGGFYEQYF
TRBV7-8,CASSPEGSRGRSQPQHF
TRBV9,CASSAAGFNEQFF
TRBV9,CASSVRRGQGVYGYTF
TRBV5-1,CASTTGQGNSPLHF
TRBV7-9,CASSTGGLYEQYF
TRBV19,CLLQPLHF
TRBV6-4,CASSPGLVGTGELFF
TRBV6-4,CASSEGLYTGELFF
TRBV2,CASGTGQTNYGYTF
TRBV28,CASSPTGTWTYEQYF
TRBV30,CAWSRGQTNYGYTF
TRBV6-1,CASSVRAAGNIRYEQYF
TRBV11-2,CASSPGRGYTF
TRBV5-1,CASRWTGTNEKLFF
TRBV27,CASTDRGPNQPQHF
TRBV27,CASSPRAASTDTQYF
TRBV9,CASSTRQGANTIYF
TRBV20-1,CSASGRYEQYF
TRBV5-1,CASSEQGLAGSGEQFF